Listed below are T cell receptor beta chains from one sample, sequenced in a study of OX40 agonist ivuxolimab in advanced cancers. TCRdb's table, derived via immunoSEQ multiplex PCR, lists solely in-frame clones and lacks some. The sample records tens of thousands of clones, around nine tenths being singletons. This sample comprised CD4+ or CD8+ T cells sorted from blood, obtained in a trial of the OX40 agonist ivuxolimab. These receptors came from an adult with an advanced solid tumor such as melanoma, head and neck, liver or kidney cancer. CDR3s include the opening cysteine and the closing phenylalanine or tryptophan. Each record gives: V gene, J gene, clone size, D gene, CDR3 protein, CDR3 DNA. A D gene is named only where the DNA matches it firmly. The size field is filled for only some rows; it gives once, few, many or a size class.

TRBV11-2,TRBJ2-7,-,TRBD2,CASSPTGTRTYEQYF,TGTGCCAGCAGCCCAACCGGGACTAGAACCTACGAGCAGTACTTC
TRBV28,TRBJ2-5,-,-,CASSRHQGGGETQYF,TGTGCCAGCAGCCGGCACCAGGGAGGAGGAGAGACCCAGTACTTC
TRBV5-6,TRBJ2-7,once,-,CASSYSYEQYF,TGTGCCAGCAGCTATTCCTACGAGCAGTACTTC
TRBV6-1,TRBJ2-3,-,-,CASSRQGSTQDTQYF,TGTGCCAGCAGTCGGCAGGGTTCCACACAAGATACGCAGTATTTT
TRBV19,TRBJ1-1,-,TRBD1,CASSIRDRKNTEAFF,TGTGCCAGTAGTATCCGGGACAGGAAGAACACTGAAGCTTTCTTT
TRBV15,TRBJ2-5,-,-,CATSRDLAEETQYF,TGTGCCACCAGCAGAGATCTTGCAGAAGAGACCCAGTACTTC
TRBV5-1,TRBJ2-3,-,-,CASSFAGYSTDTQYF,TGCGCCAGCAGCTTTGCGGGGTACAGCACAGATACGCAGTATTTT
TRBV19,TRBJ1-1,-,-,CASRGVLNTEAFF,TGTGCCTCTAGGGGCGTTTTGAACACTGAAGCTTTCTTT
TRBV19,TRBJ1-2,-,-,CASSTLRGSYNYGYTF,TGTGCCAGTAGTACCCTTCGGGGCAGTTATAACTATGGCTACACCTTC
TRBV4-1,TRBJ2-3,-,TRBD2,CASSQTSGRAVTDTQYF,TGCGCCAGCAGCCAGACTAGCGGGAGGGCGGTTACAGATACGCAGTATTTT
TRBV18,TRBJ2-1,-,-,CASSQGSGSYNEQFF,TGTGCCAGCTCACAGGGGAGCGGTTCCTACAATGAGCAGTTCTTC
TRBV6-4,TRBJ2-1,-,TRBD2,CASRAPLAGVVYHEQFF,TGTGCCAGTAGGGCCCCGCTAGCGGGAGTTGTGTATCATGAGCAGTTCTTC
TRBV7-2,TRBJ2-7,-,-,CASSLARSREQYF,TGTGCCAGCAGCTTAGCCAGGAGTCGTGAGCAGTACTTC
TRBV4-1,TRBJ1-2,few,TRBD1,CASSPGQGVVDGYTF,TGCGCCAGCAGCCCGGGACAGGGTGTTGTTGATGGCTACACCTTC
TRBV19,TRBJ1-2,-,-,CASSIKEGYWTRGYTF,TGTGCCAGTAGTATAAAGGAAGGATATTGGACTCGCGGCTACACCTTC
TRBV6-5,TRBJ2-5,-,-,CASSYFGRHQYF,TGTGCCAGCAGTTACTTCGGGCGTCACCAGTACTTC
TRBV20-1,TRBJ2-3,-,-,CSASRTDTQYF,TGCAGTGCTAGTCGCACAGATACGCAGTATTTT
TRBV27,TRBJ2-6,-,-,CASSLSMGSGANVLTF,TGTGCCAGCAGTTTGTCAATGGGGTCTGGGGCCAACGTCCTGACTTTC
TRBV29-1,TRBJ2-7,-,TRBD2,CSVQLATSSYEQYF,TGCAGCGTGCAACTAGCGACGAGCTCCTACGAGCAGTACTTC
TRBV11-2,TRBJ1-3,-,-,CASSLDLLGNTIYF,TGTGCCAGCAGCTTAGACCTTCTGGGAAACACCATATATTTT
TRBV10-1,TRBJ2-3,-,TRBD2,CASKTSGNTDTQYF,TGCGCCAGCAAGACTAGCGGAAACACAGATACGCAGTATTTT
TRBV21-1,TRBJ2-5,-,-,CASSKAYGGLKGPETQYF,TGTGCCAGCAGCAAAGCCTATGGGGGCCTTAAGGGTCCAGAGACCCAGTACTTC